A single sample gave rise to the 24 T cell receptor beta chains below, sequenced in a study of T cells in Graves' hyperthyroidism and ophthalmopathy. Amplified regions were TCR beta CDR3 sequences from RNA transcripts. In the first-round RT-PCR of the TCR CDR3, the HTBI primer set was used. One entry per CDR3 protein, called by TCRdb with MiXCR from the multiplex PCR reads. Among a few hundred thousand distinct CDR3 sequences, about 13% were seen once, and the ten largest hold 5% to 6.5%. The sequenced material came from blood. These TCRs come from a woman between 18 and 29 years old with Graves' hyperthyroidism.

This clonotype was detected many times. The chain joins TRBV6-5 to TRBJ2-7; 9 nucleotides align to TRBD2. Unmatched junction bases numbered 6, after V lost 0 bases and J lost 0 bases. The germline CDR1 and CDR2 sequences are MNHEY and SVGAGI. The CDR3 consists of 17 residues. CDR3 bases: TGTGCCAGCAGTTACTCGGCTGCTAGCGGGAACTCCTACGAGCAGTACTTC. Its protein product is CASSYSAASGNSYEQYF.

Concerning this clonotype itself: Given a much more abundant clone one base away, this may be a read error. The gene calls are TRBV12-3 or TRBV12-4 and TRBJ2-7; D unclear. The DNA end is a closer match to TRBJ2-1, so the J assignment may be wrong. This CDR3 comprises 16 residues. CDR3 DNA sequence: TGTGCCAGCAGCTCCACCCAGTTAAGCGCCACCTACGAGCAGTTCTTC. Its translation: CASSSTQLSATYEQFF.

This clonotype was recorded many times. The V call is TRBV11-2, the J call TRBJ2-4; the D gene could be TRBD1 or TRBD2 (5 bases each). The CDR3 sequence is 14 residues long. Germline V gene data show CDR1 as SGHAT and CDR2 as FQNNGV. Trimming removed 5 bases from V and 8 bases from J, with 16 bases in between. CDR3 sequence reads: CASSRGEIADIQYF. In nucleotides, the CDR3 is TGTGCCAGCAGCCGAGGGGAGATAGCAGACATTCAGTACTTC.

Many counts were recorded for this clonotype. The DNA for the CDR3 is TGTGCCATCAGTGATCAGGACAGGTTGGGCACTGAAGCTTTCTTT. Translation: CAISDQDRLGTEAFF. The chain joins TRBV10-3 to TRBJ1-1; the match to TRBD1 covers 7 bases. With 3 bases clipped from V and 4 bases from J, the junction kept 8 bases outside the gene matches. Germline V gene sequence: CDR1 ENHRY, CDR2 SYGVKD. The CDR3 sequence is 15 residues long.

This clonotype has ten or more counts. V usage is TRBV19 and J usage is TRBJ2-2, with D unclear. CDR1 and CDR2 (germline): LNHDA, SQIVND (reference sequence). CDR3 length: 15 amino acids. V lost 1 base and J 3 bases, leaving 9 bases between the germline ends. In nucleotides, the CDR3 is TGTGCCAGTAGTATAGCTGAACGGGACACCGGGGAGCTGTTTTTT. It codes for CASSIAERDTGELFF.

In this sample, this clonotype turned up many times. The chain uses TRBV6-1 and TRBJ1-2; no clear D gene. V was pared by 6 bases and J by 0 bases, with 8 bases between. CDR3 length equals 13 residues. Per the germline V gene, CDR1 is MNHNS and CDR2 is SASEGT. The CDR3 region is CASRGPPNYGYTF. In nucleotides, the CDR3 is TGTGCCAGCAGAGGACCTCCTAACTATGGCTACACCTTC.

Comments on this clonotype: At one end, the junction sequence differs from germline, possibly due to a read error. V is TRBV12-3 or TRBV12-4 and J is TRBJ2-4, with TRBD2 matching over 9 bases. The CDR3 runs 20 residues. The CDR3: CASSPRRGGLTKVAKNIRYF. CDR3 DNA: TGTGCCAGCAGTCCCAGGCGGGGGGGGCTAACGAAAGTGGCCAAAAACATTCGGTACTTC.

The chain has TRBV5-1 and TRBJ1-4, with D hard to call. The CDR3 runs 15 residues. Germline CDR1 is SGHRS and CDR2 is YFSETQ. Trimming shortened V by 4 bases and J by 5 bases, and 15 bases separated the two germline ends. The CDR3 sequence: CASSPDRVLNEKLFF. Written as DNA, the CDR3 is TGCGCCAGCAGCCCAGACCGGGTCTTAAATGAAAAACTGTTTTTT.

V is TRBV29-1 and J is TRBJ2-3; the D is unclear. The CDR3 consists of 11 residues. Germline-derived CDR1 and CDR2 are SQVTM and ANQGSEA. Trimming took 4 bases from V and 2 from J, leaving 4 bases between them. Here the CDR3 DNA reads TGCAGCGTTGCCCACACAGATACGCAGTATTTT. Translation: CSVAHTDTQYF.

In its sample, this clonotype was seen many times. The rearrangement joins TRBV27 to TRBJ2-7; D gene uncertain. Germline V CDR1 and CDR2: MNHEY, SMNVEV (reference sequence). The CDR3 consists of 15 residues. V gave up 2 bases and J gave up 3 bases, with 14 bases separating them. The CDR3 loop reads CASSLAPGLHYEQYF. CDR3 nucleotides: TGTGCCAGCAGTTTAGCCCCTGGGTTACACTACGAGCAGTACTTC.

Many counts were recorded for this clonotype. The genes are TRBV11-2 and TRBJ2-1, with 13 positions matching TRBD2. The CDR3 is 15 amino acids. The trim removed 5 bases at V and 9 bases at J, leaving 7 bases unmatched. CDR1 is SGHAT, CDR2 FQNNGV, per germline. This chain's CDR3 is CASSAGLAGEGEQFF. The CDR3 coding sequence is TGTGCCAGCAGCGCAGGACTAGCGGGAGAAGGTGAGCAGTTCTTC.

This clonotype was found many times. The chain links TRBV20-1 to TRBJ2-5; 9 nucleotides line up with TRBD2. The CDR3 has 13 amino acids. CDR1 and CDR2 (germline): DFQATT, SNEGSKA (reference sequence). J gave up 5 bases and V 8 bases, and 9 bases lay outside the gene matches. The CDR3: CSTTLAGRETQYF. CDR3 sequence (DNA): TGCAGTACAACGCTAGCGGGGCGGGAGACCCAGTACTTC.

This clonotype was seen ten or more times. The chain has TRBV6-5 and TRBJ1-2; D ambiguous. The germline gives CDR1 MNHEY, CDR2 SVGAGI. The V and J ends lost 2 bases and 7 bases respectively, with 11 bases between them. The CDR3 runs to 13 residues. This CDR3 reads CASSYLATGGYTF. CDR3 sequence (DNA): TGTGCCAGCAGTTACCTGGCGACGGGTGGCTACACCTTC.

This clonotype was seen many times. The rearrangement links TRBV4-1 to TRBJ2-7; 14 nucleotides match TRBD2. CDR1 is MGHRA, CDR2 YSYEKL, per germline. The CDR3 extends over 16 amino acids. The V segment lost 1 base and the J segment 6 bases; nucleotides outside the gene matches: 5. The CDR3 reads CASSQVIGLAGGEQYF. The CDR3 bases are TGCGCCAGCAGCCAAGTAATTGGACTAGCGGGAGGCGAGCAGTACTTC.

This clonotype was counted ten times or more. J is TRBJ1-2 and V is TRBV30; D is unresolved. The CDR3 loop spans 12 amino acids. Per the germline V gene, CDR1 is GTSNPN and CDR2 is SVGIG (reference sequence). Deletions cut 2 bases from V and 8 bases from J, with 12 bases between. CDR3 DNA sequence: TGTGCCTGGAGTTCTTCGATAGGAGGCTACACCTTC. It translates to CAWSSSIGGYTF.

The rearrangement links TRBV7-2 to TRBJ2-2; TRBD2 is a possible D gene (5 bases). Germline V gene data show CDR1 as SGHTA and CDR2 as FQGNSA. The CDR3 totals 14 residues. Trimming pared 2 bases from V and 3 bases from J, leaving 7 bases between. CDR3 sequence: CASSLQDYTGELFF. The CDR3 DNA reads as TGTGCCAGCAGCTTACAGGACTACACCGGGGAGCTGTTTTTT.

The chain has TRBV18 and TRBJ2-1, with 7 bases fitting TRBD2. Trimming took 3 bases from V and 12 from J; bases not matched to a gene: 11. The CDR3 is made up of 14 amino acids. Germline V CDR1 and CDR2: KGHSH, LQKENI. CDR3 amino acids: CASSPTMRESGQFF. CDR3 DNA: TGTGCCAGCTCACCGACAATGCGGGAGAGTGGGCAGTTCTTC.

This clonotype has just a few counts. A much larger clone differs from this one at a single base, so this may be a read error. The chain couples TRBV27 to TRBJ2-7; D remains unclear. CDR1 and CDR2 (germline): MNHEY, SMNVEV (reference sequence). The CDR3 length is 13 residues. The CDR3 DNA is TGTGCCAGCAGCGACTTGCGCTCCCACGAGCAGTACTTC. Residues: CASSDLRSHEQYF.

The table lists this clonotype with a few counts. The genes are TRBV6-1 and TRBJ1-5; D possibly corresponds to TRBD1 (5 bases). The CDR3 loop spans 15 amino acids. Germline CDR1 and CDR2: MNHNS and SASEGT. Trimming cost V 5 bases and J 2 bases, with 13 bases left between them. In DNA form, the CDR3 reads TGTGCCAGCAGTCTTACAGGTGACGGCAATCAGCCCCAGCATTTT. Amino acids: CASSLTGDGNQPQHF.

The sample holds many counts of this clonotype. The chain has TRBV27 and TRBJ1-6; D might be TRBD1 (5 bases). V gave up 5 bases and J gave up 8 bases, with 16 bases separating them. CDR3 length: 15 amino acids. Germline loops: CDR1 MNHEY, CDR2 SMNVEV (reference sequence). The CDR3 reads CASSTPGPFDSPLHF. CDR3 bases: TGTGCCAGCAGTACGCCGGGACCCTTTGATTCACCCCTCCACTTT.

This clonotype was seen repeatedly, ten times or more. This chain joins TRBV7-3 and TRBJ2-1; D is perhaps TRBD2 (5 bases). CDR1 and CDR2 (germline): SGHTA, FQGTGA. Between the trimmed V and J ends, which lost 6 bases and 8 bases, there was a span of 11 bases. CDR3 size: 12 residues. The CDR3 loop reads CASSYAEDEQFF. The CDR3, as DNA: TGTGCCAGCAGTTATGCGGAGGATGAGCAGTTCTTC. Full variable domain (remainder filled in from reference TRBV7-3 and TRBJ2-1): GAGVSQTPSNKVTEKGKYVELRCDPISGHTALYWYRQSLGQGPEFLIYFQGTGAADDSGLPNDRFFAVRPEGSVSTLKIQRTERGDSAVYLCASSYAEDEQFFGPGTRLTVL.

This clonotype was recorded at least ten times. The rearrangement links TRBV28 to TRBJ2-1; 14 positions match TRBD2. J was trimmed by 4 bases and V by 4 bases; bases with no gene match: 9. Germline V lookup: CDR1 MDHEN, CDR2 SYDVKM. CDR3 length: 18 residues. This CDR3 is CASSSRLAGGRFYNEQFF. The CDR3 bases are TGTGCCAGCAGTTCCCGACTAGCGGGAGGGCGTTTTTACAATGAGCAGTTCTTC.

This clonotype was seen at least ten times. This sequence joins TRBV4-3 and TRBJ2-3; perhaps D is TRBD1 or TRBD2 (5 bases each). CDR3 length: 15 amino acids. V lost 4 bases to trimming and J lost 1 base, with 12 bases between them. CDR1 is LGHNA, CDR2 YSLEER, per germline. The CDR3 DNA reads TGCGCCAGCAGCCCCAGGGTAGCGCGCACAGATACGCAGTATTTT. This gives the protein CASSPRVARTDTQYF.

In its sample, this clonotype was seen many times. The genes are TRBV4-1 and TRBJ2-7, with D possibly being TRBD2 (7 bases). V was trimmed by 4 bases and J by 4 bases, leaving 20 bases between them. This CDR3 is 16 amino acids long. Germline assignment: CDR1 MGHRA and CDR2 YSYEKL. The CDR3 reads CASSPIGGGRGYEQYF. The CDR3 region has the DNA TGCGCCAGCAGCCCGATCGGAGGGGGGCGGGGGTACGAGCAGTACTTC.